The rows below give T cell receptor beta chains drawn from one sample of a study of blood T cell repertoires in COVID-19. Some clones are missing from TCRdb's copy, which holds only in-frame ones; the method was immunoSEQ multiplex PCR. Of over 200,000 clones detected, approximately 85% appear once; the ten largest clones hold 1.5% to 2%. Sequenced: PBMCs or T cells enriched from blood (not recorded which). These receptors were collected from a woman aged 50 to 65 who had recovered from COVID-19. CDR3s include the opening cysteine and the closing phenylalanine or tryptophan. A D gene is named only where the DNA matches it firmly.

>TRBV27|TRBJ2-5|.
CASRDQGQETQYF
>TRBV6-5|TRBJ2-7|TRBD1
CASRGTAYEQYF
>TRBV5-4|TRBJ2-7|TRBD2
CASRAGTSVNEQYF
>TRBV12-3/TRBV12-4|TRBJ2-2|.
CASTLQATGELFF
>TRBV4-2|TRBJ2-1|TRBD2
CASSQDELAGYNEQFF
>TRBV7-2|TRBJ2-2|TRBD2
CASKLAGYTGELFF
>TRBV5-6|TRBJ2-2|.
CASSLWAGSTGELFF
>TRBV5-1|TRBJ2-3|TRBD2
CASSPRDSGRATDTQYF
>TRBV2|TRBJ1-2|TRBD1
CASSANLGQGGYTF
>TRBV7-9|TRBJ1-5|.
CASVQDSSNQPQHF
>TRBV11-1|TRBJ1-4|.
CASSPHRGEKLFF
>TRBV6-6|TRBJ2-2|.
CASITIRPLGELFF
>TRBV2|TRBJ2-5|TRBD1
CASKAGTGGLRETQYF
>TRBV28|TRBJ2-2|TRBD2
CASSFGSGRAEAGELFF
>TRBV2|TRBJ1-1|.
CASSPRTVAEAFF
>TRBV7-8|TRBJ2-3|.
CASSLVRTNTDTQYF
>TRBV30|TRBJ2-3|.
CACNPSGATQYF
>TRBV28|TRBJ1-2|TRBD1
CASSWDRGYGYTF
>TRBV7-9|TRBJ1-1|.
CASSQAYPEGIWTEAFF
>TRBV19|TRBJ2-5|TRBD2
CASSENGLARETQYF
>TRBV9|TRBJ2-5|TRBD2
CASSVESSGDQETQYF
>TRBV29-1|TRBJ2-1|TRBD2
CSVRLAGGSYNEQFF
>TRBV28|TRBJ2-3|TRBD1
CASSLARGRVTDTQYF
>TRBV28|TRBJ1-4|TRBD1
CASSLWVIGGAVGKLFF
>TRBV18|TRBJ2-7|TRBD1
CASSPQGAEDEQYF
>TRBV7-8|TRBJ1-1|TRBD1
CASSLGQANTEAFF
>TRBV9|TRBJ2-5|TRBD2
CASSVGGGAQETQYF
>TRBV27|TRBJ2-7|.
CASKGSGVEFYEQYF
>TRBV28|TRBJ2-2|TRBD1
CASRAGQGILTGELFF
>TRBV6-6|TRBJ2-5|.
CASSLGQSKQETQYF
>TRBV29-1|TRBJ1-5|.
CSVGLTGSNQPQHF
>TRBV4-1|TRBJ1-1|TRBD1
CASSQSRGPLTEAFF
>TRBV7-9|TRBJ2-5|.
CASSQRGAETQYF
>TRBV13|TRBJ1-3|TRBD1
CASSVGTADSGNTIYF
>TRBV28|TRBJ2-3|TRBD1
CASRRQGTDTQYF
>TRBV4-1|TRBJ1-2|.
CASSQRGGGPYGYTF
>TRBV10-3|TRBJ1-2|TRBD1
CAISESGRGLGGYTF
>TRBV4-2|TRBJ1-6|.
CASSPDSLSFNSPLHF
>TRBV5-8|TRBJ1-1|.
CASSAGTEAFF
>TRBV27|TRBJ2-5|.
CASRALQETQYF
>TRBV5-1|TRBJ2-7|.
CASRAGDTYYEQYF
>TRBV6-5|TRBJ2-7|TRBD1
CASSLDRGRYEQYF
>TRBV28|TRBJ2-2|.
CASSPRKGPGELFF
>TRBV5-1|TRBJ2-7|TRBD2
CASRSRAGGGTDEQYF
>TRBV2|TRBJ1-5|.
CASSEAGQFSNQPQHF
>TRBV27|TRBJ2-1|TRBD1
CASSWGTAVSYNEQFF
>TRBV2|TRBJ1-6|TRBD1
CASGRGQGDSPLHF
>TRBV16|TRBJ1-2|TRBD1
CASSQSGTGGVGYTF
>TRBV3-1/TRBV3-2|TRBJ2-1|TRBD2
CASSQTTSLEQFF
>TRBV2|TRBJ1-2|TRBD1
CASSAGQGDGYTF
>TRBV18|TRBJ2-3|TRBD2
CASSPRVLAGGPADTQYF
>TRBV5-1|TRBJ2-1|.
CASSIENVENEQFF
>TRBV28|TRBJ1-1|.
CASFQGGGRTEAFF
>TRBV7-9|TRBJ1-5|TRBD1
CASSLDAGQGRPQHF
>TRBV18|TRBJ1-1|.
CASSPRVDTEAFF
>TRBV19|TRBJ2-1|.
CASSHNLGDSYNEQFF
>TRBV5-1|TRBJ1-2|.
CASSLQGRYGYTF